This T cell receptor beta chain was sequenced for a study of T cell responses to AZD1222 COVID-19 vaccine. A word on this clone: Its antigen is unidentified.

Analyses pooled second doses at about 4 or about 12 weeks. The ends lost 4 bases at V and 0 bases at J; junction bases unmatched: 6. Germline CDR1 SGHRS, CDR2 YFSETQ. The CDR3 is made up of 16 amino acids. Study findings and constraints: Researchers took repertoire samples only after the peak T cell response had come.

Profiled with immunoSEQ multiplex PCR; TCRdb holds only in-frame clones, not every one. The repertoire includes roughly 180,000 clones, 85% to 95% of them detected once, and approximately 1.5% sits in the top ten. The sequence was collected from an adult who received the AZD1222 COVID-19 vaccine. The rearrangement links TRBV5-1 to TRBJ2-2, with 7 bases matching TRBD2. This specimen consisted of peripheral blood, obtained 28 days after the second AZD1222 dose. The CDR3 protein is CASSPGTTTNTGELFF. In nucleotides, the CDR3 is TGCGCCAGCAGCCCGGGGACTACAACGAACACCGGGGAGCTGTTTTTT.